This is a list of T cell receptor beta chains from one sample in a study of T cells in Graves' hyperthyroidism and ophthalmopathy. Using its own MiXCR run on the multiplex PCR reads, TCRdb lists one record per CDR3 protein. The top ten hold 8% to 9% of the sample, which has 750,000 to 950,000 distinct CDR3 sequences, around 38% seen once. Sequenced material: blood. These receptors were taken from a man younger than 35 with Graves' hyperthyroidism. Both conserved end residues are part of each CDR3. The D gene is left open where the match is weak. Where a row states a size, it is once, few, many or the class of an expanded clone; other rows omit it.

V gene	CDR3 length	J gene	D gene	clone size	CDR3 DNA	CDR3 protein
TRBV29-1	12	TRBJ2-6	.	.	TGCAGCGTTGAGGGCAGGGCGAACGTCCTGACTTTC	CSVEGRANVLTF
TRBV6-6	15	TRBJ1-1	.	few	TGTGCCAGCATTTTCCCTCAGGGATTGAACACTGAAGCTTTCTTT	CASIFPQGLNTEAFF
TRBV5-8	14	TRBJ2-7	TRBD1	.	TGTGCCAGCAGCGAGGGGACAGGGCGGGACGAGCAGTACTTC	CASSEGTGRDEQYF
TRBV29-1	10	TRBJ1-2	.	.	TGCAGCGTCCCGGACAGTCGGTACACCTTC	CSVPDSRYTF
TRBV7-9	13	TRBJ2-7	.	many	TGTGCCAGCAGCTTAGAAGGAATCTACGAGCAGTACTTC	CASSLEGIYEQYF
TRBV4-1	15	TRBJ1-1	TRBD1	.	TGCGCCAGCAGCCAGGGACAGGGGGCGAACACTGAAGCTTTCTTT	CASSQGQGANTEAFF
TRBV20-1	14	TRBJ2-5	TRBD1	.	TGCAGTGCTAGAACGGGACAGGGAGAAGAGACCCAGTACTTC	CSARTGQGEETQYF
TRBV19	16	TRBJ1-5	.	few	TGTGCCAGTAGTATCGGACCTTTTTATAGCAATCAGCCCCAGCATTTT	CASSIGPFYSNQPQHF
TRBV6-5	15	TRBJ2-5	.	.	TGTGCCAGCAGTCGCCAGAGGGTGGGCGAAGAGACCCAGTACTTC	CASSRQRVGEETQYF
TRBV7-9	12	TRBJ1-1	.	.	TGTGCCAGCAGCTTTGGACGGGGGAAAGCTTTCTTT	CASSFGRGKAFF
TRBV9	15	TRBJ2-7	TRBD1	.	TGTGCCAGCAGCGCAGGGGGTTCTCCAGCCTACGAGCAGTACTTC	CASSAGGSPAYEQYF
TRBV15	13	TRBJ2-7	.	.	TGTGCCACCAGCAGAGATTCCTACAATGAGCAGTACTTC	CATSRDSYNEQYF
TRBV10-3	14	TRBJ1-5	TRBD1	.	TGTGCCAGCAGTGACGACAGGGGCGGACAGCCCCAGCATTTT	CASSDDRGGQPQHF
TRBV7-2	14	TRBJ1-5	TRBD1	many	TGTGCCAGCAGCCTCTCGGACAGGGAACAGCCCCAGCATTTT	CASSLSDREQPQHF
TRBV9	15	TRBJ1-5	.	many	TGTGCCAGCAGCGGCAGGGTCTATAGCAATCAGCCCCAGCATTTT	CASSGRVYSNQPQHF
TRBV4-1	12	TRBJ1-1	.	few	TGCGCCAGCAGAGGGGGACACCCTGAATCTTTCTTT	CASRGGHPESFF
TRBV7-9	15	TRBJ1-1	.	few	TGTGCCAGCAGCGATCTAGACGGCTTGAACACTGAAGCTTTCTTT	CASSDLDGLNTEAFF
TRBV2	15	TRBJ2-2	TRBD2	few	TGTGCCAGCACCCCCGGACTAGCACCCACCGGGGAGCTGTTTTTT	CASTPGLAPTGELFF
TRBV6-6	15	TRBJ1-6	.	.	TGTGCCAGCAGTTACAATATACTGGGTGATTCACCCCTCCACTTT	CASSYNILGDSPLHF
TRBV7-9	15	TRBJ2-5	.	.	TGTGCCAGCAGCTTAGACAGTGTTAGCCAAGAGACCCAGTACTTC	CASSLDSVSQETQYF
TRBV29-1	10	TRBJ2-7	.	.	TGCAGCGTTCATGGGGGCGAGCAGTACTTC	CSVHGGEQYF
TRBV9	12	TRBJ2-2	.	many	TGTGCCAGCAGCGTAGATACCGCGCGGCTGTTTTTT	CASSVDTARLFF
TRBV19	16	TRBJ1-1	.	.	TGTGCCAGTAGTATTTGGCTAGGGGCCCGAAGAGGTGAAGCTTTCTTT	CASSIWLGARRGEAFF
TRBV4-1	15	TRBJ1-5	TRBD1	few	TGTGCCAGCAGCCATTGGGACAGCGAGAATCAGCCCCAGCATTTT	CASSHWDSENQPQHF
TRBV7-2	13	TRBJ2-3	.	.	TGTGCCAGCAGCACGGGCCCATGGGATACGCAGTACTTT	CASSTGPWDTQYF
TRBV12-3/TRBV12-4	17	TRBJ1-1	TRBD1	.	TGTGCCAGCAGCTCCATAGCCGGGACAGGGCGGGGAACTGAAGCTTTCTTT	CASSSIAGTGRGTEAFF
TRBV20-1	13	TRBJ2-7	.	.	TGCAGTGCCAGGACGTTTCGATCCTACGAGCAGTACTTC	CSARTFRSYEQYF
TRBV6-5	14	TRBJ1-4	.	.	TGTGCCAGCAGTTACGCCCGAGGTTGGGAAAAACTGTTTTTT	CASSYARGWEKLFF
TRBV5-1	18	TRBJ2-7	TRBD2	.	TGCGCCAGCAGCGTTGCGCCACCTAGCGGGGGGGCTTTCCACGAGCAGTACTTC	CASSVAPPSGGAFHEQYF
TRBV12-3/TRBV12-4	12	TRBJ2-7	.	few	TGTGCCAGCAGTTACCGTCGGGCTGAGCAGTACTTC	CASSYRRAEQYF
TRBV10-2	12	TRBJ2-5	.	many	TGCGCCACCTCGAAGTTTCAAGAGACCCAGTACTTC	CATSKFQETQYF
TRBV7-2	14	TRBJ2-7	.	.	TGTGCCAGCAGCTCAGGGCAGATACTACGTGGGCAGTACTTC	CASSSGQILRGQYF
TRBV3-1	14	TRBJ1-1	.	.	TGTGCCAGCAGCCAAGTAGGGTGGAACACTGAAGCTTTCTTT	CASSQVGWNTEAFF
TRBV6-5	15	TRBJ2-7	TRBD1	.	TGTGCCAGCAGTTACGAAAGGACAGGGGCCTACGAGCAGTACTTC	CASSYERTGAYEQYF
TRBV29-1	13	TRBJ1-1	.	.	TGCAGCGTTACCACCTCCTGGAACACTGAAGCTTTCTTT	CSVTTSWNTEAFF
TRBV7-2	15	TRBJ2-7	TRBD1	.	TGTGCCAGCAGCTATAGACAGGGCGGGTCCTACGAGCAGTACTTC	CASSYRQGGSYEQYF
TRBV5-5	13	TRBJ1-2	.	.	TGCGCCAGTTCTACCGGGGTAACATATGGCTACACCTTC	CASSTGVTYGYTF